These T cell receptor beta chains were read from a single sample in a study of T cell responses to AZD1222 COVID-19 vaccine. Measured with immunoSEQ multiplex PCR; TCRdb has only the in-frame clones, and not every one. The sample lists some 79,000 clones, 60% to 85% occurring once. The sequences come from peripheral blood, collected 28 days after the second AZD1222 dose. These receptors were taken from an adult who received the AZD1222 COVID-19 vaccine. CDR3s include the opening cysteine and the closing phenylalanine or tryptophan. Fields, in order: clone size, D gene, V gene, J gene, CDR3 DNA, CDR3 protein. The D gene is left open where the match is weak. Rows give clone size only sometimes, using once, few, many, or a class for an expanded clone.

size: -
D: -
V: TRBV7-9
J: TRBJ2-1
DNA: TGTGCCAGCAGCTTAACAGAGCAGTTCTTC
CDR3: CASSLTEQFF

size: -
D: -
V: TRBV5-8
J: TRBJ1-2
DNA: TGTGCCAGCAGCTTGTCGGAGATCAACTATGGCTACACCTTC
CDR3: CASSLSEINYGYTF

size: -
D: -
V: TRBV7-8
J: TRBJ2-5
DNA: TGTGCCAGCAGCTCCCGGGACACGACGTTCCAAGAGACCCAGTACTTC
CDR3: CASSSRDTTFQETQYF

size: -
D: TRBD2
V: TRBV5-4
J: TRBJ2-5
DNA: TGTGCCAGCAGCTTGTCTAGCGGGGGGGTAAGGGAGACCCAGTACTTC
CDR3: CASSLSSGGVRETQYF

size: once
D: -
V: TRBV27
J: TRBJ1-2
DNA: TGTGCCAGTTTTAGCGGGCATTCTGGCTACACCTTC
CDR3: CASFSGHSGYTF

size: -
D: TRBD2
V: TRBV7-9
J: TRBJ2-3
DNA: TGTGCCAGCAGCACCGGACTAGCGGGGGCCCACACAGATACGCAGTATTTT
CDR3: CASSTGLAGAHTDTQYF

size: -
D: -
V: TRBV24-1
J: TRBJ1-2
DNA: TGTGCCACCAGTGATGAACCGGAGACAGTCCATGGCTACACCTTC
CDR3: CATSDEPETVHGYTF

size: -
D: TRBD2
V: TRBV24-1
J: TRBJ2-5
DNA: TGTGCCACCAGTGATTTGACCGAGCGGGGGGGTTTAGAGACCCAGTACTTC
CDR3: CATSDLTERGGLETQYF

size: -
D: TRBD2
V: TRBV18
J: TRBJ2-2
DNA: TGTGCCAGCTCACCTCCTAGCGGGACGAACACCGGGGAGCTGTTTTTT
CDR3: CASSPPSGTNTGELFF

size: -
D: TRBD2
V: TRBV15
J: TRBJ2-7
DNA: TGTGCCACCAGCAGAGCCCTAGCGGGAGGTAGGGTTGCCGAGCAGTACTTC
CDR3: CATSRALAGGRVAEQYF

size: -
D: TRBD2
V: TRBV12-3/TRBV12-4
J: TRBJ2-1
DNA: TGTGCCAGCAGGGGGGAGGGCAATGAGCAGTTCTTC
CDR3: CASRGEGNEQFF

size: -
D: TRBD2
V: TRBV7-9
J: TRBJ2-2
DNA: TGTGCCAGCAGCTTAGCTGGGGCGGGAGCCCCCGGGGAGCTGTTTTTT
CDR3: CASSLAGAGAPGELFF

size: few
D: -
V: TRBV5-1
J: TRBJ2-2
DNA: TGCGCCAGCAGCTTGACCGCTACAGCGAACACCGGGGAGCTGTTTTTT
CDR3: CASSLTATANTGELFF

size: -
D: -
V: TRBV3-1/TRBV3-2
J: TRBJ2-7
DNA: TGTGCCAGCAGCCAAGGCTTACAGATCTCCTACGAGCAGTACTTC
CDR3: CASSQGLQISYEQYF